This TCR beta chain was captured by sequencing in a study of CD8 T cells in ankylosing spondylitis. This CDR3 is 17 amino acids long. The trim removed 1 base at V and 6 bases at J, leaving 14 bases unmatched. CDR1 SGHVS and CDR2 FQNEAQ come from the germline V gene. TCRdb reprocessed the 5' RACE reads via MiXCR and lists one record per CDR3 protein. The sample lists about 230,000 distinct CDR3 sequences; under 8.5% were seen once. Study-wide results and caveats: Significant enrichment of disease-linked clones was reported in matched ankylosing spondylitis synovial fluid.

This clonotype was detected ten times or more. Its antigen is currently unknown. This clonotype was sampled from a female donor with ankylosing spondylitis or in good health (not recorded which). The chain links TRBV7-8 to TRBJ2-7; 8 bases line up with TRBD2. The sample consisted of blood, either unsorted or a sorted T cell fraction (not recorded which). CDR3 region: CASSLVSGGPAIGEQYF. The CDR3 DNA is TGTGCCAGCAGCTTAGTGTCGGGAGGGCCGGCTATAGGCGAGCAGTACTTC.